This T cell receptor (beta chain) originates from a study of beta chain features in type 1 diabetes. Overall study: Examination of sorted cells across all samples involved around 98 million cells.

This clone occurred a few times. The antigen is not known. The V gene lost 4 bases and the J gene lost 7 bases, with 18 bases spanning the gap. Germline assignment: CDR1 SGHDT and CDR2 YYEEEE. This CDR3 region has 14 residues. CD4+ cells of the naive, central memory, regulatory and stem cell-like memory types were sorted via CD45RO/CCR7/CD25/CD127/CD95/CD27. The authors reverse transcribed all of the isolated RNA, so sequencing captured expressed TCRB transcripts. TCRdb keeps only in-frame clones here, not all; method: immunoSEQ multiplex PCR. The table has hundreds of thousands of clones, over 12% seen once; the top ten hold nearly 0.04%. Regarding the study as a whole: The study found moderately but significantly shorter TCRB CDR3s in all four CD4+ subsets of Type 1 diabetes patients.

The origin of this receptor is a man aged 18 to 30 with type 1 diabetes. Sequenced input: naive CD4+ T cells from blood. The chain uses TRBV5-6 and TRBJ2-7; D may match TRBD1 or TRBD2 (6 bases each). CDR3 in DNA: TGTGCCAGCAGCCTCCCCTCGGGGGCGCGGGAGCAGTACTTC. Translating gives CASSLPSGAREQYF.